This T cell receptor beta chain stems from a study of cytomegalovirus exposure and HLA in healthy donors. PCR employed 60 Vbeta and 13 Jbeta primers. TCRdb's table, derived via immunoSEQ multiplex PCR, lists solely in-frame clones and lacks some. The profile covers 150,000 to 200,000 clones, with approximately 78% appearing a single time and 12% to 15% taken by the ten largest. CDR3 size: 10 residues. V lost 7 bases and J lost 6, with 9 bases in between. Germline V gives CDR1 SQVTM, CDR2 ANQGSEA. The specimen sequenced was PBMCs. The chain uses TRBV29-1 and TRBJ1-1, with no clear D. The sequence derives from a woman aged 25 to 39 in good health and CMV-seropositive. The DNA for the CDR3 is TGCAGCGCCGTGGGCCCTGAAGCTTTCTTT. Translated: CSAVGPEAFF.